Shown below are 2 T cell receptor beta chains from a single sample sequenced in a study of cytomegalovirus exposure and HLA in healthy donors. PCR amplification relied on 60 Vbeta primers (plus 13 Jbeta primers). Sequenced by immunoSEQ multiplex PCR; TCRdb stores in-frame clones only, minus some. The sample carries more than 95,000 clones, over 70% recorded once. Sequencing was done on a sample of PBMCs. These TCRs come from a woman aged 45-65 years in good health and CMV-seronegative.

CDR3 protein: CASSSQTGEQFF. The CDR3 DNA sequence: TGTGCCAGCAGCTCGCAGACTGGCGAGCAGTTCTTC. This chain joins TRBV11-3 and TRBJ2-1; D gene ambiguous. CDR1 and CDR2 (germline): SGHNT, YENEEA. This CDR3 comprises 12 residues. Between the trimmed V and J ends, which lost 4 bases and 10 bases, there was a span of 11 bases.

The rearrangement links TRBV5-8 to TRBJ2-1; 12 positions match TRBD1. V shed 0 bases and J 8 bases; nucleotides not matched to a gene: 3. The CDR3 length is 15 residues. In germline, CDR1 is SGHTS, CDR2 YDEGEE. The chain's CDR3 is CASSLEGQGAYEQFF. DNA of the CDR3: TGTGCCAGCAGCTTGGAGGGACAGGGGGCTTATGAGCAGTTCTTC.